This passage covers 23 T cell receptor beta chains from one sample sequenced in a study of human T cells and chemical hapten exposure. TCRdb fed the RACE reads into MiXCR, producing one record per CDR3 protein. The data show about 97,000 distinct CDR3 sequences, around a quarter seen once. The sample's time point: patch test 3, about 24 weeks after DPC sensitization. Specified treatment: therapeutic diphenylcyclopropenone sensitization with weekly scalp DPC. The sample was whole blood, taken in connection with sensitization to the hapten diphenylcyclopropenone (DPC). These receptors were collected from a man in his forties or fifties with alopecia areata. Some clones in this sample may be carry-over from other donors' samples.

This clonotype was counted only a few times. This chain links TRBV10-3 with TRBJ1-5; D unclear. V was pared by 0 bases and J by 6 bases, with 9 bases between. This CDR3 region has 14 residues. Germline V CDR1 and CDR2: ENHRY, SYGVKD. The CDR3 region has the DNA TGTGCCATCAGTGAGTCGACTCGGGGTCAGCCCCAGCATTTT. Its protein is CAISESTRGQPQHF.

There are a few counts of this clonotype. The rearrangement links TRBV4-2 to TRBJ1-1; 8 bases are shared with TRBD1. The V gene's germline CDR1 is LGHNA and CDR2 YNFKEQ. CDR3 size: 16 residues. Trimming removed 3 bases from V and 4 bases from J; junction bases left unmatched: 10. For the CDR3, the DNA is TGTGCCAGCAGCCACGCCGGGACAGGAGCTTTCACTGAAGCTTTCTTT. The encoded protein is CASSHAGTGAFTEAFF.

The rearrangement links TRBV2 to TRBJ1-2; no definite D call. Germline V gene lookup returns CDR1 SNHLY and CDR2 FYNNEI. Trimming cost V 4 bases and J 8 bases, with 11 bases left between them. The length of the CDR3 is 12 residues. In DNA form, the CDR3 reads TGTGCCAGCAGTGGATGCCGGGGAGGCTACACCTTC. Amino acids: CASSGCRGGYTF.

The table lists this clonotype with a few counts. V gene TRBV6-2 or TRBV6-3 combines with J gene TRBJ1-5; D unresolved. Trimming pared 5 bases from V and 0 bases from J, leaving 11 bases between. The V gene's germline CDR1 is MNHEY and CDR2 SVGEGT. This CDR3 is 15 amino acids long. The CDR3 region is CASSRGRDSNQPQHF. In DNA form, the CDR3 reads TGTGCCAGCAGTCGGGGTCGGGATAGCAATCAGCCCCAGCATTTT.

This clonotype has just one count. This chain's CDR3 is CASSYSRADPALHF. DNA for the CDR3: TGTGCCAGCAGTTACTCGAGGGCGGATCCGGCCCTCCACTTT. The J gene is TRBJ1-6, the V gene TRBV6-5, with D unclear. Germline CDR1 reads MNHEY; CDR2 reads SVGAGI. The CDR3 covers 14 residues. The V end was cut by 0 bases, the J end by 14 bases, with 14 bases between.

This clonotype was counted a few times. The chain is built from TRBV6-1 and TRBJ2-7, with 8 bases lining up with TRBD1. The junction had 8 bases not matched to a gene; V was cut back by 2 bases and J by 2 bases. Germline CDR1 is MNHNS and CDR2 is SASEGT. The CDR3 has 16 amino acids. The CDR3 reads CASSEISRTGPYEQYF. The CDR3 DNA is TGTGCCAGCAGTGAAATCTCGAGGACAGGGCCCTACGAGCAGTACTTC.

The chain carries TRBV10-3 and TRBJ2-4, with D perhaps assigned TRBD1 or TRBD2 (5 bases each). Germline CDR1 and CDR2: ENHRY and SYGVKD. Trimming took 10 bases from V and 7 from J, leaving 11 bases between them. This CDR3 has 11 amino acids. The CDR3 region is CATGTVNIQYF. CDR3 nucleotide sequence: TGTGCCACCGGGACGGTGAACATTCAGTACTTC.

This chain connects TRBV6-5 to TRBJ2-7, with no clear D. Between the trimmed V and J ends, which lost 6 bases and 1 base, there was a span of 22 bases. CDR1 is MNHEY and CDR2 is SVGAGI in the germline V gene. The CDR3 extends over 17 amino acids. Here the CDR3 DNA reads TGTGCCAGCAGGTCCGCTGGTCACGGCAGTGGGTCCTACGAGCAGTACTTC. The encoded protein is CASRSAGHGSGSYEQYF.

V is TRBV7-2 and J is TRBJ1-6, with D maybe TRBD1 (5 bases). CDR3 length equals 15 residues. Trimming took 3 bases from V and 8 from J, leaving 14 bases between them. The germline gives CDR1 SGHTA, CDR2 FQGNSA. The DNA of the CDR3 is TGTGCCAGCAGCTTGGAGGGGAGGGTGGATTCACCCCTCCACTTT. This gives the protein CASSLEGRVDSPLHF.

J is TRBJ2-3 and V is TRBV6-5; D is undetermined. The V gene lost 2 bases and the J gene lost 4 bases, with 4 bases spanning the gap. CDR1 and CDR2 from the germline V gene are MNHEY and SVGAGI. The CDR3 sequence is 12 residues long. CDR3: CASSYPPDTQYF. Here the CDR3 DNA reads TGTGCCAGCAGTTACCCCCCAGATACGCAGTATTTT.

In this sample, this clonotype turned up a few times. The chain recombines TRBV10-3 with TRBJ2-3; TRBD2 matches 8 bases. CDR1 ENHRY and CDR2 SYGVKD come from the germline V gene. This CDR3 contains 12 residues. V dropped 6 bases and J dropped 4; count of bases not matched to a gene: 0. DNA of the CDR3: TGTGCCATCAGAGCGGGGGCAGATACGCAGTATTTT. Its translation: CAIRAGADTQYF.

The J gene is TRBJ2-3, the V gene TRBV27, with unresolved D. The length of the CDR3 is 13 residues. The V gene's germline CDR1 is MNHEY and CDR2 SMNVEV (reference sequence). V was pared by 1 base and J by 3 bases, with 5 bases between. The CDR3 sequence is CASSLWPTDTQYF. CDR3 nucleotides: TGTGCCAGCAGTTTATGGCCGACAGATACGCAGTATTTT.

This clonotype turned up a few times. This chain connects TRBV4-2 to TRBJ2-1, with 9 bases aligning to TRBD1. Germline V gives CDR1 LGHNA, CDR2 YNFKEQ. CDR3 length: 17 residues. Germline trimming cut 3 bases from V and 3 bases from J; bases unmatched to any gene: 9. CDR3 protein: CASSQGPGTGNYNEQFF. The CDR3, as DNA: TGTGCCAGCAGCCAGGGGCCCGGGACAGGGAACTACAATGAGCAGTTCTTC.

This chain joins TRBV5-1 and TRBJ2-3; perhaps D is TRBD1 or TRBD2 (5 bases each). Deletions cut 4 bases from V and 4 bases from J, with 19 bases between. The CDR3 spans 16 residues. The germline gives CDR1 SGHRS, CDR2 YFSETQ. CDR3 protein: CASSIIPGRSPDTQYF. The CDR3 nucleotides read TGCGCCAGCAGCATCATACCGGGACGGAGCCCAGATACGCAGTATTTT.

CDR3 sequence reads: CASSETGIQETQYF. The CDR3 bases are TGTGCCAGCAGCGAGACAGGGATACAAGAGACCCAGTACTTC. The chain has TRBV9 and TRBJ2-5; TRBD1 matches at 7 bases. The CDR3 is 14 amino acids. With V trimmed by 3 bases and J by 2 bases, 4 bases remained unmatched. From germline, CDR1 is SGDLS and CDR2 YYNGEE.

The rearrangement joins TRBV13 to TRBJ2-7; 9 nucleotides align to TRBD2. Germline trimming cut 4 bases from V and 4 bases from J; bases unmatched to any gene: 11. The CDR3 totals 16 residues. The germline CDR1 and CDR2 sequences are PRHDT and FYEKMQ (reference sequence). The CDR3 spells CASSSSYSGSEYEQYF. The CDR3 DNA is TGTGCCAGCAGCTCTTCCTATAGCGGGAGCGAGTACGAGCAGTACTTC.

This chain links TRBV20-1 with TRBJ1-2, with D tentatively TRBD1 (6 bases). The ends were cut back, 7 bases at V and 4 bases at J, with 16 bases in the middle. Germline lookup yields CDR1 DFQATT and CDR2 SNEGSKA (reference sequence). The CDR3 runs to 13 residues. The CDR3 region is CSVTGIRSYGYTF. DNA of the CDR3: TGCAGTGTTACAGGGATTCGAAGCTATGGCTACACCTTC.

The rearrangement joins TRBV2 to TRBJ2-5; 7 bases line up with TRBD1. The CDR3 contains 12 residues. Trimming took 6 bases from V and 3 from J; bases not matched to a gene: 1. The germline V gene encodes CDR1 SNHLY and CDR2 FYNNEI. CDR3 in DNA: TGTGCCAGCAGAGGACAGGAAGAGACCCAGTACTTC. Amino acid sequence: CASRGQEETQYF.

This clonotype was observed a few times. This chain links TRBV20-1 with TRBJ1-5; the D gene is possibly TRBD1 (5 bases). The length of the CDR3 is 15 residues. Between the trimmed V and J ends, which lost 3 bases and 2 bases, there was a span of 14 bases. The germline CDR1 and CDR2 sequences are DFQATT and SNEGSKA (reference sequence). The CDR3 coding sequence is TGCAGTGCTAGGGGGGAAAATTGGGGCAATCAGCCCCAGCATTTT. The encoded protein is CSARGENWGNQPQHF.

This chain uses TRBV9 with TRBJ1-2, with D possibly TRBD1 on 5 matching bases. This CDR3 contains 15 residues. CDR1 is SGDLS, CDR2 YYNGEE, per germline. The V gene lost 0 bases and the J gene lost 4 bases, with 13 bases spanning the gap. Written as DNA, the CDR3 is TGTGCCAGCAGCGTAGGGCTGGGGGAGGGCTATGGCTACACCTTC. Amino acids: CASSVGLGEGYGYTF.

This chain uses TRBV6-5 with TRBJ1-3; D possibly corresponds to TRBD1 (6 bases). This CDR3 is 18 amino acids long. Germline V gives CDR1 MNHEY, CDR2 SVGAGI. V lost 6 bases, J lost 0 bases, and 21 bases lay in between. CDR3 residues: CASSSDRSPRSSGNTIYF. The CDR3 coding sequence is TGTGCCAGCAGCTCCGACAGGTCCCCTCGGAGCTCTGGAAACACCATATATTTT.

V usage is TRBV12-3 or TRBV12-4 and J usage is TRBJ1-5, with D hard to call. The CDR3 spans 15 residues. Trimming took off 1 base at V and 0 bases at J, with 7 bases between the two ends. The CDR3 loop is CASSLGRHSNQPQHF. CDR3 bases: TGTGCCAGCAGTTTAGGCAGGCATAGCAATCAGCCCCAGCATTTT.

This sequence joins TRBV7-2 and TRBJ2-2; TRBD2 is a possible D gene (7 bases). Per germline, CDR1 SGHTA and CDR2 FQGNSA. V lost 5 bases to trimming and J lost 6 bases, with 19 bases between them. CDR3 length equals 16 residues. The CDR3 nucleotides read TGTGCCAGCAGCGCCTGGGGGGCGGGAGCGGCCGGGGAGCTGTTTTTT. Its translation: CASSAWGAGAAGELFF.